This TCR beta chain was identified during a study of OX40 agonist ivuxolimab in advanced cancers. Study details: An agonistic human IgG2 monoclonal antibody against OX40 (CD134) was given. Partial responses were achieved by three patients, of whom one had hepatocellular carcinoma and two had cutaneous melanoma. Points from the study as a whole: Fewer expanded clones were found on average in CD4+ than in CD8+ T cells.

The repertoire was sequenced with immunoSEQ multiplex PCR; TCRdb's copy has only in-frame clones and lacks some. This sample has around 87,000 clones; under 95% occur once, and the top ten carry roughly 2.8%. Peripheral blood came from all dose cohorts at three timepoints. A note on this clone: The antigen is not known.

The sample in question was CD4+ or CD8+ T cells sorted from blood, obtained in a trial of the OX40 agonist ivuxolimab. This clonotype was sampled from an adult with an advanced solid tumor such as melanoma, head and neck, liver or kidney cancer.

In DNA, the CDR3 is TGTGCCAGTAGTCCCACCGGGGGAGGGGCGTATGGCTACACCTTC. Its translation is CASSPTGGGAYGYTF. This sequence joins TRBV19 and TRBJ1-2; perhaps TRBD1 as D (5 bases). The V end was cut by 5 bases, the J end by 5 bases, with 18 bases between. From germline, CDR1 is LNHDA and CDR2 SQIVND (reference sequence). The CDR3 spans 15 residues.